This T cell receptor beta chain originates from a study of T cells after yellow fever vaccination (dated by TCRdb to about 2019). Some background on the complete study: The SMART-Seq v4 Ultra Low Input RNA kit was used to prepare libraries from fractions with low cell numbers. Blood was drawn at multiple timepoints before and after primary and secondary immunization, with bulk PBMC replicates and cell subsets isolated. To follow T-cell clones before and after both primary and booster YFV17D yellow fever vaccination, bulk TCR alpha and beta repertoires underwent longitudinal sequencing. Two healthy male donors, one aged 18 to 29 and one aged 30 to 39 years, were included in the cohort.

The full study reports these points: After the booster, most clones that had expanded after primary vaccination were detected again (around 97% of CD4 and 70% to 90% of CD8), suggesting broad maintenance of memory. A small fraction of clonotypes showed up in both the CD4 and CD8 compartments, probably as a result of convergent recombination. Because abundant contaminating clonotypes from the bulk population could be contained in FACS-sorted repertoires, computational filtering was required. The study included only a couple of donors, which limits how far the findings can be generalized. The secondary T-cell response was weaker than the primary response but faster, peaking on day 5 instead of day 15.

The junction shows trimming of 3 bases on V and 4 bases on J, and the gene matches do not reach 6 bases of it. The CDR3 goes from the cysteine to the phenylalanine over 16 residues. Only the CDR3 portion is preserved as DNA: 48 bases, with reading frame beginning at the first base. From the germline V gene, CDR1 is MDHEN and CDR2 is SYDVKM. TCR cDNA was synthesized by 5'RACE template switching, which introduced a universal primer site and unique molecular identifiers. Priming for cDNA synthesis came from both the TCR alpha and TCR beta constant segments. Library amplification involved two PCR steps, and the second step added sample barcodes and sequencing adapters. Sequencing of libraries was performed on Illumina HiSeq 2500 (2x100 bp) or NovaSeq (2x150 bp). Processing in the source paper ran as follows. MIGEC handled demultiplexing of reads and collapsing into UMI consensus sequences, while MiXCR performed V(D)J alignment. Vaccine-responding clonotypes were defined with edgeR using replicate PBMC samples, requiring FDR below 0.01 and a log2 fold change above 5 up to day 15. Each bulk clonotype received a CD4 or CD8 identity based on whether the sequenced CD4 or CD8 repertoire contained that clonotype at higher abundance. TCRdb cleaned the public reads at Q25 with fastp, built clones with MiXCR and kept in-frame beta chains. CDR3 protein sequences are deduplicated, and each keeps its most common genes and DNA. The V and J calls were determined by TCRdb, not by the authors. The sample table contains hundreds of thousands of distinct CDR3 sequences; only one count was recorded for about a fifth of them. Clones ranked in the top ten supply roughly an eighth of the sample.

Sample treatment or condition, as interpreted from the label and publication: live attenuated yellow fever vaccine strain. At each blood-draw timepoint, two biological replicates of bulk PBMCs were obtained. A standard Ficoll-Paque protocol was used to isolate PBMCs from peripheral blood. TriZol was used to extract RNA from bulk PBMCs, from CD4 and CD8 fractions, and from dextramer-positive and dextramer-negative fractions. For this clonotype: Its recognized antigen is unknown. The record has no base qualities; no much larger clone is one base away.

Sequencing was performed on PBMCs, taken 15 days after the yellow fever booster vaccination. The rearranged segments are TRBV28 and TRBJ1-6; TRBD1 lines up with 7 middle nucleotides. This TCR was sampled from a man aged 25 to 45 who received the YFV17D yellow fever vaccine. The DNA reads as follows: TGTGCCAGCAGTTTTGAGGGGGCCGCTTATAATTCACCCCTCCACTTT. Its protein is CASSFEGAAYNSPLHF.